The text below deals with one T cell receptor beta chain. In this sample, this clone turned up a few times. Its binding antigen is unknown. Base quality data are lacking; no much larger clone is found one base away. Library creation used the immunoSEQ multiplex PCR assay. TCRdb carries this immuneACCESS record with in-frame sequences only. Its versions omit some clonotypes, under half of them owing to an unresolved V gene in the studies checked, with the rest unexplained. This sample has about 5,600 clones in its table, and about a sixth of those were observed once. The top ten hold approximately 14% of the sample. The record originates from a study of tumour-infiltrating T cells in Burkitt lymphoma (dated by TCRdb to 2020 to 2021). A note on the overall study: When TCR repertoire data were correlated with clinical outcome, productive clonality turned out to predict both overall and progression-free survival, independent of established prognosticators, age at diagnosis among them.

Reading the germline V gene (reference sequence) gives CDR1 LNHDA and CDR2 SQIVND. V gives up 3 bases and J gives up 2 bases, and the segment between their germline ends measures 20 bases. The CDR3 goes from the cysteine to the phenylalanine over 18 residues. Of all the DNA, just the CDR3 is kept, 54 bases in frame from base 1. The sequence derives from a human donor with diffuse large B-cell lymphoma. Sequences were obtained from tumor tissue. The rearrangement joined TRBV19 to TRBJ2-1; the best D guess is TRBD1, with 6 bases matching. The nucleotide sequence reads TGTGCCAGTAGTATTCAACCGATTTACCGGGACACCTACAATGAGCAGTTCTTC. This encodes CASSIQPIYRDTYNEQFF.